This passage covers 24 T cell receptor beta chains from one sample sequenced in a study of blood T cell repertoires in COVID-19. Here immunoSEQ multiplex PCR was the method, and the copy in TCRdb shows in-frame clones only, minus some. The data show some 200,000 clones, about 84% seen once. Sequencing was carried out using peripheral blood. The receptors were sampled from a human donor in a cohort sampled during active COVID-19.

This clone occurred a few times. The chain has TRBV2 and TRBJ1-4; 10 nucleotides match TRBD1. Trimming took 8 bases from V and 1 from J; bases not matched to a gene: 4. CDR1 is SNHLY and CDR2 is FYNNEI in the germline V gene. The CDR3 sequence is 15 residues long. CDR3 sequence (DNA): TGTGCCAGCGGCCGGGACAGGGGAACTAATGAAAAACTGTTTTTT. Its protein is CASGRDRGTNEKLFF. Full variable domain (missing parts from reference TRBV2 and TRBJ1-4): EPEVTQTPSHQVTQMGQEVILRCVPISNHLYFYWYRQILGQKVEFLVSFYNNEISEKSEIFDDQFSVERPDGSNFTLKIRSTKLEDSAMYFCASGRDRGTNEKLFFGSGTQLSVL.

The sample holds a few counts of this clone. V usage is TRBV4-2 and J usage is TRBJ1-6; D is perhaps TRBD1 (5 bases). Germline-derived CDR1 and CDR2 are LGHNA and YNFKEQ. V was trimmed by 1 base and J by 5 bases, leaving 9 bases between them. This CDR3 spans 15 amino acids. The CDR3 is CASSQGQGNNSPLHF. The CDR3 DNA reads as TGTGCCAGCAGCCAAGGGCAGGGAAATAATTCACCCCTCCACTTT.

In its sample, this clone was seen once. The chain combines TRBV7-9 with TRBJ2-2, with D tentatively TRBD2 (6 bases). The CDR3 contains 15 residues. CDR1 and CDR2 from the germline V gene are SEHNR and FQNEAQ (reference sequence). Trimming took 5 bases from V and 3 from J, leaving 13 bases between them. CDR3 DNA sequence: TGTGCCAGCAGCCCACGGCGGGGCTACACCGGGGAGCTGTTTTTT. It is translated as CASSPRRGYTGELFF.

The CDR3 protein is CASSPGTANTGELFF. The DNA for the CDR3 is TGTGCCAGCAGTCCAGGGACAGCGAACACCGGGGAGCTGTTTTTT. This chain connects TRBV5-4 to TRBJ2-2; 7 positions match TRBD1. Looked up from germline, CDR1 is SGHNT and CDR2 is YYREEE (reference sequence). The CDR3 sequence is 15 residues long. V trimming: 5 bases; J trimming: 0 bases; junction bases outside the gene matches: 4.

The gene calls are TRBV5-4 and TRBJ2-5, with no clear D. CDR1 is SGHNT and CDR2 is YYREEE in the germline V gene (reference sequence). V was trimmed by 3 bases and J by 9 bases, leaving 21 bases between them. This CDR3 is 15 amino acids long. The CDR3 coding sequence is TGTGCCAGCAGCTGGGTCAACAAACCCGATCAGGCCCAGTACTTC. Residues: CASSWVNKPDQAQYF. The entire variable domain, with the rest obtained from reference TRBV5-4 and TRBJ2-5, is as follows: ETGVTQSPTHLIKTRGQQVTLRCSSQSGHNTVSWYQQALGQGPQFIFQYYREEENGRGNFPPRFSGLQFPNYSSELNVNALELDDSALYLCASSWVNKPDQAQYFGPGTRLLVL.

The chain's CDR3 is CASSLLGQGATGELFF. The CDR3 DNA reads TGTGCCAGCAGCTTGTTGGGACAGGGGGCGACCGGGGAGCTGTTTTTT. The chain links TRBV5-4 to TRBJ2-2; 12 bases are a match to TRBD1. Looked up from germline, CDR1 is SGHNT and CDR2 is YYREEE (reference sequence). The CDR3 is made up of 16 amino acids. Trimming cost V 1 base and J 5 bases; bases outside gene matches: 3.

The chain is built from TRBV27 and TRBJ2-7; TRBD1 agrees at 8 bases. The CDR3 is 15 amino acids. The germline gives CDR1 MNHEY, CDR2 SMNVEV (reference sequence). The V segment lost 0 bases and the J segment 3 bases; nucleotides outside the gene matches: 4. This CDR3 reads CASSLSQGGIYEQYF. CDR3 DNA sequence: TGTGCCAGCAGTTTATCACAGGGGGGAATCTACGAGCAGTACTTC.

The gene calls are TRBV5-8 and TRBJ2-7; 9 bases match TRBD1. Germline-derived CDR1 and CDR2 are SGHTS and YDEGEE. The CDR3 extends over 15 amino acids. Germline trimming cut 7 bases from V and 0 bases from J; bases unmatched to any gene: 8. The CDR3, as DNA: TGTGCCAGCGGTCCAGGGACAGGGAGCTCCTACGAGCAGTACTTC. Amino acids: CASGPGTGSSYEQYF. Supplemented by reference TRBV5-8 and TRBJ2-7, the full variable domain reads EAGVTQSPTHLIKTRGQQATLRCSPISGHTSVYWYQQALGLGLQFLLWYDEGEERNRGNFPPRFSGRQFPNYSSELNVNALELEDSALYLCASGPGTGSSYEQYFGPGTRLTVT.

This clone has more than one count but fewer than ten. The sample has other DNA sequences that encode this CDR3 too. The chain joins TRBV28 to TRBJ2-1; D gene ambiguous. This CDR3 contains 12 residues. Trimming left V 1 base short and J 5 bases short, with 3 bases between. Germline V gene lookup returns CDR1 MDHEN and CDR2 SYDVKM. The CDR3 is CASSLSDNEQFF. Written as DNA, the CDR3 is TGTGCCAGCAGTTTATCAGACAATGAGCAGTTCTTC.

The J gene is TRBJ2-7, the V gene TRBV27, with D perhaps matching TRBD2 (6 bases). V was clipped by 8 bases and J by 3 bases, with 20 bases between them. This CDR3 spans 15 amino acids. Germline CDR1 MNHEY, CDR2 SMNVEV (reference sequence). The CDR3: CASSAGPPQVYEQYF. CDR3 nucleotides: TGTGCCAGCTCGGCGGGACCCCCCCAAGTCTACGAGCAGTACTTC.

With respect to this clone: A far larger clone differs by one base, so this is likely a read error. J is TRBJ2-2 and V is TRBV12-3 or TRBV12-4, with D tentatively TRBD1 (6 bases). CDR3 size: 13 residues. Trimming removed 6 bases at V and 6 bases at J, with 11 bases between. The CDR3 DNA reads TGTGCCAGCAGCCATGGACAGTCCGGGGAGCTGTTTTTT. This sequence encodes CASSHGQSGELFF.

The rearrangement joins TRBV6-2 or TRBV6-3 to TRBJ2-4; TRBD1 might be the D (6 bases). V dropped 5 bases and J dropped 10 bases, with 15 bases sitting between them. In germline, CDR1 is MNHEY, CDR2 SVGEGT. The CDR3 consists of 13 residues. The CDR3 spells CASSNRAGVIQYF. CDR3 in DNA: TGTGCCAGCAGTAACCGGGCAGGGGTAATTCAGTACTTC.

The V gene is TRBV3-1 (or the pseudogene TRBV3-2), the J gene TRBJ1-4, with 8 bases that match TRBD1. From germline, CDR1 is LGHDT and CDR2 YNNKEL (reference sequence). The ends lost 2 bases at V and 7 bases at J; junction bases unmatched: 3. The CDR3 has 14 amino acids. CDR3 DNA: TGTGCCAGCAGCCAAAGGACAGGGCTTGAAAAACTGTTTTTT. Protein sequence: CASSQRTGLEKLFF.

The chain employs TRBV21-1 and TRBJ1-4; the DNA was not used to check the table's D call, TRBD1. TRBV21-1 is listed as a pseudogene. The CDR3 runs 15 residues. CDR3 coding DNA: TGTGCCAGCACTTATGTCGCCGGGACAGATGAAAAACTGTTTTTT. Translation gives CASTYVAGTDEKLFF.

This chain connects TRBV9 to TRBJ1-2; D may be TRBD1 (5 bases). Germline lookup yields CDR1 SGDLS and CDR2 YYNGEE. V was clipped by 4 bases and J by 4 bases, with 17 bases between them. The CDR3 totals 15 residues. This chain's CDR3 is CASSPREGMIYGYTF. Written as DNA, the CDR3 is TGTGCCAGCAGCCCGCGGGAGGGGATGATCTATGGCTACACCTTC.

The chain links TRBV6-6 to TRBJ1-1, with D perhaps TRBD1 (6 bases). This CDR3 is 14 amino acids long. Germline values: CDR1 MNHNY, CDR2 SVGAGI (reference sequence). The V and J ends lost 7 bases and 1 base respectively, with 13 bases between them. CDR3 bases: TGTGCCAGCATAATTCAGGGGCAGAACACTGAAGCTTTCTTT. Its translation is CASIIQGQNTEAFF.

The V call is TRBV6-6, the J call TRBJ1-2, with 7 bases lining up with TRBD1. V was clipped by 2 bases and J by 6 bases; unmatched bases: 12. Germline V gives CDR1 MNHNY, CDR2 SVGAGI (reference sequence). The CDR3 loop spans 16 amino acids. The CDR3 region is CASSYVGPGRGHGYTF. The CDR3 DNA follows: TGTGCCAGCAGTTACGTCGGCCCGGGTAGGGGGCATGGCTACACCTTC.

The V gene is TRBV9, the J gene TRBJ2-7, with 7 bases that match TRBD1. Germline V gives CDR1 SGDLS, CDR2 YYNGEE. The J segment lost 4 bases and the V segment lost 0 bases, leaving 7 bases of the junction unmatched. The CDR3 has 15 residues. This chain's CDR3 is CASSVVGTAGYEQYF. CDR3 nucleotide sequence: TGTGCCAGCAGCGTAGTCGGGACAGCCGGTTACGAGCAGTACTTC.

V gene TRBV25-1 combines with J gene TRBJ2-2, with 10 bases identical to TRBD2. This CDR3 spans 17 amino acids. Unmatched junction bases numbered 12, after V lost 5 bases and J lost 6 bases. Germline CDR1 is MGHDK and CDR2 is SYGVNS. The CDR3 protein is CASSSLAGGMWAGELFF. The CDR3 DNA reads as TGTGCCAGCAGTTCCTTAGCGGGAGGAATGTGGGCCGGGGAGCTGTTTTTT.

The rearrangement joins TRBV28 to TRBJ1-1; the match to TRBD1 covers 7 bases. The trim removed 4 bases at V and 5 bases at J, leaving 10 bases unmatched. The germline CDR1 and CDR2 sequences are MDHEN and SYDVKM. CDR3 length: 15 amino acids. The DNA of the CDR3 is TGTGCCAGCAGTTCCCACCGAGGGGGCGGTACTGAAGCTTTCTTT. Translated, it gives CASSSHRGGGTEAFF.

This clone was counted many times. This chain joins TRBV12-3 or TRBV12-4 and TRBJ2-7; TRBD2 agrees at 8 bases. J lost 7 bases, V lost 4 bases, and 6 bases had no gene match. The length of the CDR3 is 13 residues. The CDR3 sequence is CASSSRSGGEQYF. As DNA, the CDR3 is TGTGCCAGCAGTTCAAGGAGCGGGGGAGAGCAGTACTTC.

In this sample, this clone turned up a few times. The chain couples TRBV19 to TRBJ1-1; D remains ambiguous. The CDR3 loop spans 13 amino acids. Per germline, CDR1 LNHDA and CDR2 SQIVND (reference sequence). Trimming removed 7 bases at V and 4 bases at J, with 13 bases between. The CDR3 protein is CASNGREATEAFF. The CDR3, as DNA: TGTGCCAGTAACGGCCGGGAGGCCACTGAAGCTTTCTTT.

V and J are TRBV3-1 (or the pseudogene TRBV3-2) and TRBJ1-5, with TRBD1 matching 7 bases. The CDR3 contains 16 residues. Trimming took 5 bases from V and 2 from J; bases not matched to a gene: 9. Germline CDR1 and CDR2: LGHDT and YNNKEL (reference sequence). Written as DNA, the CDR3 is TGTGCCAGCAGCGAGGGGGCAGGAGGGGGCAATCAGCCCCAGCATTTT. Translated, it gives CASSEGAGGGNQPQHF.

This clone was seen a handful of times. The chain combines TRBV7-9 with TRBJ1-1; weak D call: TRBD1 (6 bases). V lost 8 bases and J lost 7, with 20 bases in between. The CDR3 is made up of 14 amino acids. Germline V CDR1 and CDR2: SEHNR, FQNEAQ (reference sequence). CDR3 loop: CASLRGLPNGEAFF. DNA of the CDR3: TGTGCCAGCCTCAGGGGCCTGCCAAATGGTGAAGCTTTCTTT.